This T cell receptor beta chain was captured in a study of T cells in Graves' hyperthyroidism and ophthalmopathy. Amplification targeted TCR beta CDR3 regions from RNA transcripts. HTBI primers were used for first-round RT-PCR of the TCR CDR3. TCRdb reanalysed the multiplex PCR reads using MiXCR and keeps one entry per CDR3 protein. The data show around 370,000 distinct CDR3 sequences, with approximately 17% seen just once and roughly two fifths held by the top ten. Germline V gives CDR1 LGHDT, CDR2 YNNKEL (reference sequence). With V trimmed by 6 bases and J by 5 bases, 4 bases remained unmatched. This CDR3 is built from 13 residues. This clonotype has a count of ten or more. The PBMCs studied were ones that came from 10 ml fresh peripheral blood.

The sequenced sample consisted of blood. The chain recombines TRBV3-1 with TRBJ1-1; TRBD1 matches 9 bases. This sequence originates from a man aged 18 to 29 with Graves' ophthalmopathy. The CDR3 region is CASRPGQGTEAFF. CDR3 DNA sequence: TGTGCCAGCAGACCCGGACAGGGGACTGAAGCTTTCTTT.